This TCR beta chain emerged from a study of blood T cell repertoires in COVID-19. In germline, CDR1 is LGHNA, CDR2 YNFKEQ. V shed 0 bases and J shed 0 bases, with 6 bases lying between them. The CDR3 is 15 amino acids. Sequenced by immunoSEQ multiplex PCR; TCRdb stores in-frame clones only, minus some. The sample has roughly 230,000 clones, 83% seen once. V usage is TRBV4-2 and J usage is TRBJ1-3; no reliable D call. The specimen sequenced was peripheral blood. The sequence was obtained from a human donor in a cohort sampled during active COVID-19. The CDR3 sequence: CASSQDRSSGNTIYF. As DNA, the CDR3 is TGTGCCAGCAGCCAAGATCGGTCCTCTGGAAACACCATATATTTT.